A selection of T cell receptor beta chains follows, all from one sample in a study of cytomegalovirus exposure and HLA in healthy donors. Here immunoSEQ multiplex PCR was the method, and the copy in TCRdb shows in-frame clones only, minus some. The sample consists of over 150,000 clones, 80% of them appearing once. Sequencing was done on a sample of PBMCs. The receptors were sampled from a woman between 40 and 55 years old in good health and CMV-seropositive. Both conserved end residues are part of each CDR3. Only part of the rows carry a size: once, few, many, or a class if the clone is expanded.

V gene	clone size	J gene	CDR3 protein
TRBV5-6	.	TRBJ2-1	CASSSAGLAGLNEQFF
TRBV6-6	few	TRBJ1-2	CASSGQGAGGYTF
TRBV19	.	TRBJ1-1	CASSMLSNTEAFF
TRBV2	.	TRBJ1-5	CASRAGQSNQPQHF
TRBV27	.	TRBJ2-1	CASQFRLAGGNEQFF
TRBV7-3	once	TRBJ1-1	CASSDGGTEAFF
TRBV5-1	few	.	CASSQTQGYEQYF
TRBV27	.	TRBJ2-7	CASSGWHGVSYEQYF
TRBV7-8	.	TRBJ2-7	CASSSRFYEQYF
TRBV28	.	TRBJ1-3	CASSLWGASGNTIYF
TRBV25-1	.	TRBJ2-1	CASSEFGGAINEQFF
TRBV29-1	once	TRBJ2-2	CSVDLAGANTGELFF
TRBV6-1	few	TRBJ2-3	CASTGGPGVGTQYF
TRBV18	.	TRBJ1-1	CASFGQTNTEAFF
TRBV2	.	TRBJ2-5	CASSQDRGPQETQYF
TRBV15	few	TRBJ2-7	CATSGGSQGADEQYF
TRBV5-4	few	TRBJ2-7	CASSYAGTNSYEQYF
TRBV7-9	.	TRBJ1-1	CASSSDGTGSRTEAFF
TRBV5-6	.	TRBJ2-1	CASSPGTSGSLYNEQFF
TRBV11-3	.	TRBJ1-2	CASSLGASRYGYTF
TRBV11-1	few	TRBJ1-1	CASSQHTEPPEAFF
TRBV14	.	TRBJ2-7	CASSQLRTGNEQYF
TRBV5-4	few	TRBJ2-7	CASSLVGGIYEQYF
TRBV25-1	.	TRBJ1-1	CASSEEGAGVKNTEAFF
TRBV2	.	TRBJ2-5	CASSEVGGSGETQYF
TRBV5-6	.	TRBJ2-1	CASSIGLADYNEQFF
TRBV11-2	.	TRBJ2-6	CASSLDPGTGTGANVLTF
TRBV19	.	TRBJ2-4	CASSAVLAGGKDIQYF
TRBV29-1	.	TRBJ2-3	CSARQGDTQYF
TRBV5-8	.	TRBJ1-3	CASRGQAFVGNTIYF
TRBV18	few	TRBJ1-3	CASSSTGGSGNTIYF
TRBV30	.	TRBJ1-2	CAWRAPGTVPREGYTF
TRBV6-6	.	TRBJ2-5	CASTGTTQETQYF
TRBV7-3	.	TRBJ2-1	CASSFGMLNEQFF
TRBV10-3	few	TRBJ2-5	CAMGKGAGETQYF
TRBV2	once	TRBJ2-7	CASRGSSGGSYEQYF
TRBV25-1	.	TRBJ2-3	CASSGTSGRAGSTDTQYF
TRBV19	once	TRBJ2-3	CASTPRGRSDTQYF
TRBV27	.	TRBJ1-1	CASRTAGDLNTEAFF
TRBV2	.	TRBJ1-6	CASSDRTGDNSPLHF
TRBV9	.	TRBJ1-2	CASSAQNYGYTF
TRBV5-1	few	TRBJ1-4	CASSFQGSPNEKLFF
TRBV27	.	TRBJ2-5	CASSLSGQRRETQYF
TRBV10-1	.	TRBJ2-5	CASSEFGGPMETQYF
TRBV14	.	TRBJ1-3	CASSQDSAGRNTIYF
TRBV18	.	TRBJ1-1	CASSAGGTTEAFF
TRBV15	.	TRBJ1-5	CATSRDRVSNQPQHF
TRBV27	.	TRBJ1-4	CASKGDNEKLFF
TRBV29-1	few	TRBJ2-6	CSVDSSGANVLTF
TRBV25-1	.	TRBJ1-1	CASSDHRTEAFF
TRBV9	.	TRBJ2-1	CASSVEINYNEQFF